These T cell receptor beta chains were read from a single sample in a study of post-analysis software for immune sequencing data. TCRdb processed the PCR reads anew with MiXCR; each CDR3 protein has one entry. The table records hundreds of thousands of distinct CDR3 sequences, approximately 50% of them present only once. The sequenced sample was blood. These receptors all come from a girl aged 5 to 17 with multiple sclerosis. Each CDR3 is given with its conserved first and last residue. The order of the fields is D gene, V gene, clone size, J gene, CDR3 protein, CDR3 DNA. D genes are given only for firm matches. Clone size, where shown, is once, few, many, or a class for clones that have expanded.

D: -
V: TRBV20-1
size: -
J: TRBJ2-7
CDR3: CSARDRGPSYEQYF
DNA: TGCAGTGCTAGAGACAGGGGACCCTCCTACGAGCAGTACTTC

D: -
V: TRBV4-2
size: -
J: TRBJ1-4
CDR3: CASSQEVMPRKEKLFF
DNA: TGTGCCAGCAGCCAAGAGGTCATGCCTCGTAAGGAAAAACTGTTTTTT

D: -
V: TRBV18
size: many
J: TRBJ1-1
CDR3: CASSPQGNTEAFF
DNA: TGTGCCAGCAGCCCACAGGGGAACACTGAAGCTTTCTTT

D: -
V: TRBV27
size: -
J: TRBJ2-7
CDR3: CASGTPVYEQYF
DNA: TGTGCCAGCGGAACCCCGGTGTACGAGCAGTACTTC

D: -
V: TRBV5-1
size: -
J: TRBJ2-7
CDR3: CASSLAGFPYEQYF
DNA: TGCGCCAGCAGCTTGGCTGGGTTTCCCTACGAGCAGTACTTC

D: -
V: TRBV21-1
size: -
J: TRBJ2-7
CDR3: CASSKDLRAGEQYF
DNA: TGTGCCAGCAGCAAAGATCTAAGGGCCGGGGAGCAGTACTTC

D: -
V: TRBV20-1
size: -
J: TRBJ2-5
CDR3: CSARGSGDRWETQYF
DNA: TGCAGTGCTAGAGGTTCGGGGGATCGGTGGGAGACCCAGTACTTC

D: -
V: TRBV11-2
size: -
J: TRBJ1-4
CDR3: CASSYRAGRTNEKLFF
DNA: TGTGCCAGCAGCTACCGGGCGGGGAGAACTAATGAAAAACTGTTTTTT

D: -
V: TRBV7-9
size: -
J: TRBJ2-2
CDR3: CASCWTGEGGELFF
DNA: TGTGCCAGCTGCTGGACGGGAGAGGGCGGGGAGCTGTTTTTT

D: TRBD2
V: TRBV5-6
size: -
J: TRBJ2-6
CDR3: CASSGGNLRDYFSGANVLTF
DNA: TGTGCCAGCAGCGGAGGGAATCTCCGGGACTATTTCTCTGGGGCCAACGTCCTGACTTTC

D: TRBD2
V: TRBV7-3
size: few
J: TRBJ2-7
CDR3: CASSPGTSVLEQYF
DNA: TGTGCCAGCAGTCCCGGGACTAGCGTTTTGGAGCAGTACTTC

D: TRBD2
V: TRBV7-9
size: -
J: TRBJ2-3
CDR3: CASSLLATSGSSTDTQYF
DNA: TGTGCCAGCAGCCTCCTAGCTACCAGCGGGAGTTCTACAGATACGCAGTATTTT

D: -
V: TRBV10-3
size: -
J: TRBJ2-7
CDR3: CAISSGQPNEQYF
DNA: TGTGCCATCAGTTCTGGACAGCCTAACGAGCAGTACTTC

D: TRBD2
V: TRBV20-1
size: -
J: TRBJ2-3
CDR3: CSARDLSGGRKDTQYF
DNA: TGCAGTGCTAGAGATCTTAGCGGGGGGCGTAAAGATACGCAGTATTTT

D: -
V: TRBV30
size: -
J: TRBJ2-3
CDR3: CAWSSGKGGTDTQYF
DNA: TGTGCCTGGAGCTCAGGGAAGGGAGGCACAGATACGCAGTATTTT

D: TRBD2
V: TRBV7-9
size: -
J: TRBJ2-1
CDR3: CASSRQGLAGGYHEQFF
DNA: TGTGCCAGCAGCCGCCAGGGGCTAGCGGGGGGGTACCATGAGCAGTTCTTC

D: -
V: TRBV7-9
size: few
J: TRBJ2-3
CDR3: CASSLRRGDSSTDTQYF
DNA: TGTGCCAGCAGCTTAAGGAGGGGGGACAGCTCCACAGATACGCAGTATTTT

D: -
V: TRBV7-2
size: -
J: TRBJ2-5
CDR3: CASSLRWGTQETQYF
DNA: TGTGCCAGCAGCTTACGCTGGGGGACCCAAGAGACCCAGTACTTC

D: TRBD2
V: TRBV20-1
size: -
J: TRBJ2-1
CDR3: CSATAGGYRGNEQFF
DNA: TGCAGTGCCACAGCGGGGGGGTATCGAGGCAATGAGCAGTTCTTC

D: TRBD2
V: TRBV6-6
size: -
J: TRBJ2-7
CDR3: CASSPSSGRYEQYF
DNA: TGTGCCAGCAGTCCATCTAGCGGGAGATACGAGCAGTACTTC

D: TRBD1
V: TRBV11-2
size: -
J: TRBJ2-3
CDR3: CASSSTRDRGPDTQYF
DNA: TGTGCCAGCAGCTCAACCCGGGACAGGGGACCAGATACGCAGTATTTT

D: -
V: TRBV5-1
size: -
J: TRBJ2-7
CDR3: CASSPRDVTYEQYF
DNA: TGCGCCAGCAGCCCCCGGGACGTGACCTACGAGCAGTACTTC

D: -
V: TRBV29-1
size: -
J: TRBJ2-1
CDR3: CSVEDIRQFNEQFF
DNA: TGCAGCGTTGAAGATATTCGACAGTTCAATGAGCAGTTCTTC

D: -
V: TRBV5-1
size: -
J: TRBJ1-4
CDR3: CANSYGQNEKLFF
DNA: TGCGCCAACAGCTATGGACAGAATGAAAAACTGTTTTTT

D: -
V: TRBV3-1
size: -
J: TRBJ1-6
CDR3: CASSQDVLENSPLHF
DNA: TGTGCCAGCAGCCAAGACGTTTTGGAGAATTCACCCCTCCACTTT

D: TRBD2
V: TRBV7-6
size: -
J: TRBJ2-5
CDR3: CASSLEGGSGETQYF
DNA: TGTGCCAGCAGCTTAGAGGGAGGGTCTGGGGAGACCCAGTACTTC

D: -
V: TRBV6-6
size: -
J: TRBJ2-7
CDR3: CASSYGGTTYEQYF
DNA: TGTGCCAGCAGTTATGGCGGGACAACCTACGAGCAGTACTTC

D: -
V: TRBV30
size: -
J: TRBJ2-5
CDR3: CAWSRHGGSQETQYF
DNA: TGTGCCTGGAGTCGGCATGGGGGCAGCCAAGAGACCCAGTACTTC

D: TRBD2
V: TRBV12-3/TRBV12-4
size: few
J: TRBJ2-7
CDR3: CASRPTSGLTYEQYF
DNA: TGTGCCAGCAGGCCAACTAGCGGGCTAACCTACGAGCAGTACTTC

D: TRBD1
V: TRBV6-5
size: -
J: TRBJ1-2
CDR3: CASSSQGGANYGYTF
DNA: TGTGCCAGCAGTTCGCAGGGGGGGGCCAACTATGGCTACACCTTC